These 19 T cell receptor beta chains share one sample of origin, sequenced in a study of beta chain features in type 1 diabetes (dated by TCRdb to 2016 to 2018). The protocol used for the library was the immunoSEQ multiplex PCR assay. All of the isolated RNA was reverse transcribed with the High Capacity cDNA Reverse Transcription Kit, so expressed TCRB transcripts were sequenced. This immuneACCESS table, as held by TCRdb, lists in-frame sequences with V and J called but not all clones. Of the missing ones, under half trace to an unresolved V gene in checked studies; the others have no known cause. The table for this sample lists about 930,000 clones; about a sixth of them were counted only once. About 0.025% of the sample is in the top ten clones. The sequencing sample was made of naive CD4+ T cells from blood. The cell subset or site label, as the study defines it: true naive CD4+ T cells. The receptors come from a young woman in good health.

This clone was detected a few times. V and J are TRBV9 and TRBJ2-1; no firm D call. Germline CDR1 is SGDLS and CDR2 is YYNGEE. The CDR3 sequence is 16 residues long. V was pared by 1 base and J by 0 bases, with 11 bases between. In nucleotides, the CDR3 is TGTGCCAGCAGCGTAACGGGCACGAGCTCCTACAATGAGCAGTTCTTC. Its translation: CASSVTGTSSYNEQFF.

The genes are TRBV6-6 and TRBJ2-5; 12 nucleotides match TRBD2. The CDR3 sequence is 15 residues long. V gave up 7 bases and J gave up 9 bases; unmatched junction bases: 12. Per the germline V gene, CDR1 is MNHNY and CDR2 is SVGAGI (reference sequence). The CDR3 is CASNPTSGSPPAQYF. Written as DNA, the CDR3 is TGTGCCAGCAACCCGACTAGCGGGAGTCCCCCGGCCCAGTACTTC.

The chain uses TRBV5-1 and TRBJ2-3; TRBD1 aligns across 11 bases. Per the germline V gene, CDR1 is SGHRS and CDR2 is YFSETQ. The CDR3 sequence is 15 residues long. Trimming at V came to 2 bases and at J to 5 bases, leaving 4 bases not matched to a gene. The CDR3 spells CASSFGQGARDTQYF. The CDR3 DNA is TGCGCCAGCAGCTTTGGACAGGGGGCGCGAGATACGCAGTATTTT.

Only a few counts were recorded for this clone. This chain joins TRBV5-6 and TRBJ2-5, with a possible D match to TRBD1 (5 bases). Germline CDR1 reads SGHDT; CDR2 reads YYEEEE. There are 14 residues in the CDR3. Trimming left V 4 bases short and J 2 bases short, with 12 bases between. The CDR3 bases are TGTGCCAGCAGCCCACTCCAGGGACAAGAGACCCAGTACTTC. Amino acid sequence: CASSPLQGQETQYF.

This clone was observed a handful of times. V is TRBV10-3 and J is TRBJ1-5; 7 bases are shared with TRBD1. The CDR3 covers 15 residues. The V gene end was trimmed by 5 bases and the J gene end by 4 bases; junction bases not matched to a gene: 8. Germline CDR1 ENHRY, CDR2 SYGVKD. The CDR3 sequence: CAISPADRENQPQHF. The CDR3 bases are TGTGCCATCAGTCCTGCTGACAGGGAAAATCAGCCCCAGCATTTT.

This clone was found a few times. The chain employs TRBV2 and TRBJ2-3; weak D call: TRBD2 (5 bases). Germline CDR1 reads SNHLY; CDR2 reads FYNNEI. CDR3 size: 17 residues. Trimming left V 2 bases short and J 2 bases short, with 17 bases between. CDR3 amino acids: CASSEWGPSKPTDTQYF. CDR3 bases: TGTGCCAGCAGTGAATGGGGTCCTAGCAAACCCACAGATACGCAGTATTTT.

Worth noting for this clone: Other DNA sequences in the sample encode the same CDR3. CDR3 in amino acids: CASSLSPPNEQFF. The CDR3 region has the DNA TGTGCCAGCAGCTTAAGTCCTCCCAATGAGCAGTTCTTC. The chain has TRBV7-3 and TRBJ2-1; no definite D call. The germline V gene has CDR1 SGHTA and CDR2 FQGTGA. CDR3 length: 13 amino acids. The V end was cut by 1 base, the J end by 6 bases, with 7 bases between.

The CDR3 DNA is TGTGCCAGCAGTCATAGGGCAGATACGCAGTATTTT. This translates into CASSHRADTQYF. J is TRBJ2-3 and V is TRBV6-1; D is uncertain. The CDR3 has 12 residues. Deletions cut 5 bases from V and 4 bases from J, with 7 bases between. Germline V gene lookup returns CDR1 MNHNS and CDR2 SASEGT.

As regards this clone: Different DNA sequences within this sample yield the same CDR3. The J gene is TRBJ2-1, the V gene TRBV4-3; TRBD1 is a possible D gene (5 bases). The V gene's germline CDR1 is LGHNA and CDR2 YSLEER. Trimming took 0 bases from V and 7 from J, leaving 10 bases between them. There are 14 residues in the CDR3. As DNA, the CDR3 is TGCGCCAGCAGCCAAGAGGCCAGGGTAAATGAGCAGTTCTTC. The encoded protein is CASSQEARVNEQFF.

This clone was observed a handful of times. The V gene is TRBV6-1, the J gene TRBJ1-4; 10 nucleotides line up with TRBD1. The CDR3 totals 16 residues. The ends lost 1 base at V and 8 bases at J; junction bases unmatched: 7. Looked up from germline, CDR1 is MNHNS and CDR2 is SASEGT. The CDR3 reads CASSEVGDRGREKLFF. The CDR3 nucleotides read TGTGCCAGCAGTGAAGTTGGGGACAGGGGAAGGGAAAAACTGTTTTTT.

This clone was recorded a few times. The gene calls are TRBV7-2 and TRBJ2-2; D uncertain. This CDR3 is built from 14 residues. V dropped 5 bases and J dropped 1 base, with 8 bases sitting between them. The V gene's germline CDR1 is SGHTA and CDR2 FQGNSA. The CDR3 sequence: CASSPPKNTGELFF. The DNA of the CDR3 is TGTGCCAGCAGCCCCCCGAAGAACACCGGGGAGCTGTTTTTT.

CDR3 loop: CASSFHSGTGDYEQYF. Written as DNA, the CDR3 is TGTGCCAGCAGTTTCCATTCCGGGACAGGAGACTACGAGCAGTACTTC. J is TRBJ2-7 and V is TRBV28, with 8 bases aligning to TRBD1. The CDR3 sequence is 16 residues long. Trimming cost V 3 bases and J 3 bases; bases outside gene matches: 10. Germline-derived CDR1 and CDR2 are MDHEN and SYDVKM.

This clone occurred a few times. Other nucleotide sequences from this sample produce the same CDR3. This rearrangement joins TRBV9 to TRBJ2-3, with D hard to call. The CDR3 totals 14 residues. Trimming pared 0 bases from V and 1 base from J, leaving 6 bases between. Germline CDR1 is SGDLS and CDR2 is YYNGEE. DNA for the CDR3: TGTGCCAGCAGCGTAGGGGTCGGCACAGATACGCAGTATTTT. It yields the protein CASSVGVGTDTQYF. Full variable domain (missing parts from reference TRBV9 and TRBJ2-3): DSGVTQTPKHLITATGQRVTLRCSPRSGDLSVYWYQQSLDQGLQFLIQYYNGEERAKGNILERFSAQQFPDLHSELNLSSLELGDSALYFCASSVGVGTDTQYFGPGTRLTVL.

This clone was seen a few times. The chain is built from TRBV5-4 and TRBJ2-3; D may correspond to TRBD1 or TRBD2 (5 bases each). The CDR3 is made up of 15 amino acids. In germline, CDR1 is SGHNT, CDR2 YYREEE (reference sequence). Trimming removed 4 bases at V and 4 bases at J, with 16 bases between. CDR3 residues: CASSQMGRQADTQYF. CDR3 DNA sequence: TGTGCCAGCAGCCAGATGGGACGTCAGGCAGATACGCAGTATTTT.

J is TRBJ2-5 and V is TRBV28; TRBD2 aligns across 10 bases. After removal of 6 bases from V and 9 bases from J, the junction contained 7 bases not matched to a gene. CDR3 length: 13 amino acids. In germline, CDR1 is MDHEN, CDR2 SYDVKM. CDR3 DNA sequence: TGTGCCAGCAGACTGCCGGGACTAGCGTCCCAGTACTTC. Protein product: CASRLPGLASQYF.

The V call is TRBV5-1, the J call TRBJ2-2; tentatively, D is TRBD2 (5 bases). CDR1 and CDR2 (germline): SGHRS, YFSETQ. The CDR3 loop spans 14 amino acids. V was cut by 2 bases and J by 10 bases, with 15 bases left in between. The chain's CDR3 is CASSFATGAEELFF. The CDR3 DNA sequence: TGCGCCAGCAGCTTTGCTACCGGAGCGGAGGAGCTGTTTTTT.

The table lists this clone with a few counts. CDR3 in DNA: TGTGCCAGCAGCCAAGGCTCGGGGCTAACTGGCTACACCTTC. Protein sequence: CASSQGSGLTGYTF. The V and J genes are TRBV11-2 and TRBJ1-2, with a possible D match to TRBD1 (5 bases). The CDR3 covers 14 residues. The germline V gene has CDR1 SGHAT and CDR2 FQNNGV. V shed 5 bases and J shed 7 bases, with 17 bases lying between them.

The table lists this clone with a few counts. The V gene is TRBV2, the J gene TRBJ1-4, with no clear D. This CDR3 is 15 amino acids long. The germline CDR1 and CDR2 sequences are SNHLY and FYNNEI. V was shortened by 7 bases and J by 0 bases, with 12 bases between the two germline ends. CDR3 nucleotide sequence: TGTGCCAGCAAGATCCAATTGGCAACTAATGAAAAACTGTTTTTT. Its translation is CASKIQLATNEKLFF.

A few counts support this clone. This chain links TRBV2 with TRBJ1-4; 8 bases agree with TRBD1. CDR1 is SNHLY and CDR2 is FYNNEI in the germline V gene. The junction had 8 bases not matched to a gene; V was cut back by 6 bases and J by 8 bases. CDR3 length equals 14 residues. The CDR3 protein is CASSATGGGEKLFF. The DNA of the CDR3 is TGTGCCAGCAGCGCTACAGGGGGAGGCGAAAAACTGTTTTTT.